The T cell receptor (beta chain) described here comes from a study of blood T cell repertoires in COVID-19. Study background: From the United States, Italy and Spain came samples of acute and convalescent COVID-19.

The germline CDR1 and CDR2 sequences are SGHRS and YFSETQ. The V end lost 0 bases, the J end lost 0 bases, and 15 bases lay between the germline ends. The CDR3 runs to 17 residues. Assignments of participants to cohorts depended upon their own reported clinical history. Resolution of symptoms, clearance, or two negative PCRs was present in recovered Cohort 3 donors. Authors' data handling: Amplification from reference gene primers served as the basis for estimated nucleated cell counts. Profiling relied on immunoSEQ multiplex PCR, and the TCRdb table lists in-frame clones only, not all of them. V, J and clone size reflect that table, while D and trimming were determined from the DNA. The profile shows around 300,000 clones, around 91% of them singletons.

The TCR originated in a woman aged 18-30 years who had recovered from COVID-19. The J gene is TRBJ1-2, the V gene TRBV5-1; perhaps TRBD1 as D (6 bases). The sequencing sample was made of PBMCs or T cells enriched from blood (not recorded which). CDR3 protein: CASSLATRGATNYGYTF. CDR3 sequence (DNA): TGCGCCAGCAGCTTGGCTACGCGGGGGGCTACTAACTATGGCTACACCTTC.